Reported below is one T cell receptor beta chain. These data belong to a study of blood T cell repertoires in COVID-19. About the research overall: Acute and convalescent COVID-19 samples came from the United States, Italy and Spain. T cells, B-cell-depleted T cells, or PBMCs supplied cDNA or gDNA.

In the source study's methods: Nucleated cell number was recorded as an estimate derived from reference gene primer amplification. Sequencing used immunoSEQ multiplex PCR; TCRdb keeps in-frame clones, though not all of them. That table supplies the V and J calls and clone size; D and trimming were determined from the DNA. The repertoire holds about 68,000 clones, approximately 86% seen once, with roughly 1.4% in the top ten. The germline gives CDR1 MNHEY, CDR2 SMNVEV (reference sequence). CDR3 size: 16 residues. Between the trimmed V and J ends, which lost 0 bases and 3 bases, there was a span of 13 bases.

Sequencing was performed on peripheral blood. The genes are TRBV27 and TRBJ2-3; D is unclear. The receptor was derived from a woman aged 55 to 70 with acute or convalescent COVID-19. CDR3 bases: TGTGCCAGCAGTTTATCTACCCCCCCCAGAACAGATACGCAGTATTTT. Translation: CASSLSTPPRTDTQYF.